Listed below are T cell receptor beta chains from one sample, sequenced in a study of blood T cell repertoires in COVID-19. The method was immunoSEQ multiplex PCR; TCRdb's version includes in-frame clones alone and lacks a portion of them. The sample shows a few hundred thousand clones, around 90% of them seen only once. Sequencing was done on a sample of PBMCs or T cells enriched from blood (not recorded which). These receptors all come from a woman in her 30s who had recovered from COVID-19. CDR3s leave out the opening cysteine and the closing phenylalanine or tryptophan.

v_call,cdr3_aa
TRBV7-9,ASLVGGPSFSGANVLT
TRBV3-1/TRBV3-2,ASSTGNTEAF
TRBV2,ASSALPQPQH
TRBV4-3,ASSLGGTDNSPLH
TRBV5-1,ASSLVYRGRNTEAF
TRBV5-4,ASSLGGKGVVTEAF
TRBV7-3,ASRPGRTGELF
TRBV5-6,ASSLDLTGTKSTDTQY
TRBV7-6,ASSRRSWTGDTEAF
TRBV11-2,ASSLVGIGASRNTEAF
TRBV29-1,SVQDRTNYGYT
TRBV5-6,ASSWIQGDKNIQY
TRBV7-9,ASSRGREGTEAF
TRBV19,ASSTVTGIGTEAF
TRBV6-5,ASSAGPLSGNTIY
TRBV5-1,ASSLRTAFENTEAF
TRBV7-3,ASSPGGGGPQH
TRBV13,ASSARGDYGYT
TRBV19,ASSISLEGGGGYT
TRBV5-5,ASSSNLPGTSSGANVLT
TRBV6-4,ASSPNGRAGEKLF
TRBV27,ASSFPGQREAF
TRBV6-1,ASSEVELAGVYTGELF
TRBV2,ASSVHGTGQRGYT
TRBV3-1/TRBV3-2,ASSLPGVGANVLT
TRBV6-5,ASQGGTITYEQY
TRBV9,ASSVDVTSTDTQY
TRBV4-1,ASSQESGLAGDSSTDTQY
TRBV19,ASSDLNEQF
TRBV27,ASSLSTPGYTEAF
TRBV5-1,ASSPGMIGRTNTEAF